This T cell receptor beta chain came from a study of T cell responses to AZD1222 COVID-19 vaccine. General study points: Every sample of the repertoires postdated the peak T cell response. Spike-specific TCR depth and breadth grew after two AZD1222 doses. Nearly half of spike-specific TCRs reportedly target variant regions that are unmutated in the B.1.351 and B.1.1.7 variants.

Here immunoSEQ multiplex PCR was the method, and the copy in TCRdb shows in-frame clones only, minus some. The sample lists some 130,000 clones, about 90% seen once, with roughly 2% in the top ten. Trimming at V came to 1 base and at J to 4 bases, leaving 3 bases not matched to a gene. The CDR3 is 14 residues long. Germline V gene lookup returns CDR1 LGHDT and CDR2 YNNKEL (reference sequence). Concerning this clone: No antigen is known for it.

The origin of this receptor is an adult in good health. This material consisted of peripheral blood, taken on day 0 of AZD1222 vaccination. J is TRBJ1-2 and V is TRBV3-1 (or the pseudogene TRBV3-2), with 7 nucleotides matching TRBD1. CDR3 coding DNA: TGTGCCAGCAGCCAAGCAGGGGGTGGCTATGGCTACACCTTC. Its translation is CASSQAGGGYGYTF.